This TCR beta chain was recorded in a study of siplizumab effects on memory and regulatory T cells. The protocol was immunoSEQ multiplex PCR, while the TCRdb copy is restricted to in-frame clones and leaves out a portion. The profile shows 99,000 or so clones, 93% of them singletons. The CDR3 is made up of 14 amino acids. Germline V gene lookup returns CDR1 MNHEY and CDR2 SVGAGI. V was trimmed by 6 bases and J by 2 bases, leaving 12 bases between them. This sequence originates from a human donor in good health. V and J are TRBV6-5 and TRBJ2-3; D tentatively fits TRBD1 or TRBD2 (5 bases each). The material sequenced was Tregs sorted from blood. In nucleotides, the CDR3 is TGTGCCAGCAGAAATCGGGGCTACACAGATACGCAGTATTTT. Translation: CASRNRGYTDTQYF.